The T cell receptor beta chain under discussion was sequenced for a study of identical twins. Study-level points and caveats: Fewer insertions were carried by abundant cord blood beta clonotypes, but none was seen in memory repertoires.

CDR3 length: 14 amino acids. The V and J ends lost 7 bases and 3 bases respectively, with 15 bases between them. Germline V gene data show CDR1 as SNHLY and CDR2 as FYNNEI. TCRdb analysed the 5' RACE reads with MiXCR anew, one entry per CDR3 protein. The table has under 900,000 distinct CDR3 sequences, approximately 13% seen once. A remark on this clonotype: Antigen unknown.

These data were also reused for a study on yellow fever vaccine responses in identical twins.

This chain links TRBV2 with TRBJ2-5; D may be TRBD1 (5 bases). The sequence was collected from a woman aged 18-35 years in good health. The sample consisted of PBMCs. CDR3 DNA: TGTGCCAGCAAGGGGAAGGACCCAAAAGAGACCCAGTACTTC. Amino acids: CASKGKDPKETQYF.